The 15 T cell receptor beta chains listed next were all sequenced from one sample in a study of CD8 T cells in ankylosing spondylitis. Whole-study results and caveats: What appeared characteristic of ankylosing spondylitis blood was a TCR beta motif of under 10 highly homologous variants.

No antigen has been identified for these receptors. TCRdb reanalysed the 5' RACE reads using MiXCR and keeps one entry per CDR3 protein. Of roughly 700,000 distinct CDR3 sequences in the sample, 19% were seen once. Sequences were obtained from blood, either unsorted or a sorted T cell fraction (not recorded which). These receptor sequences come from a male donor with ankylosing spondylitis.

V and J are TRBV11-2 and TRBJ2-3; 9 bases map to TRBD1. There are 16 residues in the CDR3. Trimming at V came to 6 bases and at J to 0 bases, leaving 7 bases not matched to a gene. Germline assignment: CDR1 SGHAT and CDR2 FQNNGV. This CDR3 is CASSRPGTGSTDTQYF. The CDR3 nucleotides read TGTGCCAGCAGTCGTCCTGGGACAGGGAGCACAGATACGCAGTATTTT.

This clonotype was observed many times. The J gene is TRBJ1-2, the V gene TRBV11-2, with 8 bases aligning to TRBD1. The germline V gene has CDR1 SGHAT and CDR2 FQNNGV. V lost 5 bases to trimming and J lost 3 bases; unmatched junction nucleotides: 17. There are 18 residues in the CDR3. CDR3 in DNA: TGTGCCAGCAGCCCAAGTCGCCTGACAGGGGTACTAGACTATGGCTACACCTTC. Translating gives CASSPSRLTGVLDYGYTF.

For this clonotype: This may be a read error: a much more frequent sequence differs by one nucleotide. The V gene is TRBV12-3 or TRBV12-4, the J gene TRBJ2-2; 7 bases match TRBD2. The V gene end was trimmed by 4 bases and the J gene end by 1 base; junction bases not matched to a gene: 9. CDR3 length equals 17 residues. CDR3 nucleotides: TGTGCCAGCAGTTATTCCCCAACTAGCGTGAACACCGGGGAGCTGTTTTTT. Translated: CASSYSPTSVNTGELFF.

This clonotype was detected a few times. The genes are TRBV6-1 and TRBJ2-3, with D possibly TRBD2 on 6 matching bases. CDR3 length: 14 amino acids. The V and J ends lost 6 bases and 0 bases respectively, with 10 bases between them. The germline V gene has CDR1 MNHNS and CDR2 SASEGT. The CDR3 is CASSRLESTDTQYF. CDR3 DNA sequence: TGTGCCAGCAGCCGACTAGAAAGCACAGATACGCAGTATTTT.

This clonotype showed up just a few times. The J gene is TRBJ1-1, the V gene TRBV5-6; D unclear. The V end lost 0 bases, the J end lost 1 base, and 10 bases lay between the germline ends. The V gene's germline CDR1 is SGHDT and CDR2 YYEEEE. The CDR3 totals 15 residues. CDR3 sequence (DNA): TGTGCCAGCAGCTTGGTCTACGCCCAGAACACTGAAGCTTTCTTT. Amino acids: CASSLVYAQNTEAFF.

This clonotype was seen more than once but under ten times. The gene calls are TRBV11-1 and TRBJ1-5; 9 bases align to TRBD1. CDR3 length equals 19 residues. CDR1 is SGHAT, CDR2 FQDESV, per germline (reference sequence). The V and J ends lost 1 base and 0 bases, in that order; junction bases with no gene match: 10. This chain's CDR3 is CASSLVGTGPRDSNQPQHF. The DNA for the CDR3 is TGTGCCAGCAGCTTAGTGGGGACAGGGCCCCGGGATAGCAATCAGCCCCAGCATTTT.

The genes are TRBV11-2 and TRBJ2-7, with D perhaps matching TRBD1 or TRBD2 (5 bases each). Germline V gene data show CDR1 as SGHAT and CDR2 as FQNNGV. V was trimmed by 5 bases and J by 3 bases, leaving 20 bases between them. This CDR3 is 16 amino acids long. The CDR3 DNA is TGTGCCAGCAGCCCGACGAGGGACCGCCCCGACTACGAGCAGTACTTC. Its protein product is CASSPTRDRPDYEQYF.

This clonotype has just a few counts. J is TRBJ1-4 and V is TRBV5-1, with D tentatively TRBD1 (5 bases). Looked up from germline, CDR1 is SGHRS and CDR2 is YFSETQ. CDR3 length equals 16 residues. V was shortened by 2 bases and J by 2 bases, with 13 bases between the two germline ends. CDR3 loop: CASSFQPGSTNEKLFF. CDR3 sequence (DNA): TGCGCCAGCAGCTTTCAACCAGGGTCGACTAATGAAAAACTGTTTTTT.

The CDR3 DNA reads as TGTGCCAGCTCACCGAACTTAGCGGGAATCACAGATACGCAGTATTTT. The encoded protein is CASSPNLAGITDTQYF. This chain uses TRBV18 with TRBJ2-3; 8 bases fit TRBD2. Germline V lookup: CDR1 KGHSH, CDR2 LQKENI. V was clipped by 3 bases and J by 2 bases; unmatched bases: 7. The CDR3 has 16 amino acids.

The chain joins TRBV5-6 to TRBJ1-1; D unresolved. V dropped 4 bases and J dropped 0 bases, with 22 bases sitting between them. CDR1 is SGHDT, CDR2 YYEEEE, per germline. The CDR3 consists of 18 residues. The CDR3 here is CASSLSISGWKVNTEAFF. CDR3 nucleotide sequence: TGTGCCAGCAGCCTTTCCATAAGTGGGTGGAAAGTGAACACTGAAGCTTTCTTT.

This chain uses TRBV7-2 with TRBJ2-1; 11 bases map to TRBD2. This CDR3 region has 16 residues. Germline CDR1 is SGHTA and CDR2 is FQGNSA. Trimming at V came to 0 bases and at J to 9 bases, leaving 7 bases not matched to a gene. The CDR3 protein is CASSLAGLAGGGEQFF. CDR3 DNA: TGTGCCAGCAGCTTAGCGGGTCTAGCGGGGGGTGGTGAGCAGTTCTTC. Supplemented by reference TRBV7-2 and TRBJ2-1, the full variable domain reads GAGVSQSPSNKVTEKGKDVELRCDPISGHTALYWYRQSLGQGLEFLIYFQGNSAPDKSGLPSDRFSAERTGGSVSTLTIQRTQQEDSAVYLCASSLAGLAGGGEQFFGPGTRLTVL.

This clonotype was observed many times. The chain carries TRBV27 and TRBJ2-5; possible D gene TRBD2, 6 bases. Germline CDR1 and CDR2: MNHEY and SMNVEV (reference sequence). Trimming took 4 bases from V and 3 from J, leaving 18 bases between them. The CDR3 has 16 residues. CDR3 DNA sequence: TGTGCCAGCAGTTCCTCCTTTCTAGCGTTTGAAGAGACCCAGTACTTC. It specifies CASSSSFLAFEETQYF.

The chain uses TRBV12-3 or TRBV12-4 and TRBJ2-2, with 9 positions matching TRBD2. Trimming at V came to 8 bases and at J to 7 bases, leaving 5 bases not matched to a gene. This CDR3 spans 13 amino acids. CDR3 region: CASWGTSFGELFF. CDR3 nucleotide sequence: TGTGCCAGCTGGGGGACTAGCTTCGGGGAGCTGTTTTTT.

This clonotype was seen more than once but under ten times. This sequence joins TRBV7-9 and TRBJ1-2, with a tentative D call TRBD1 (5 bases). CDR1 and CDR2 (germline): SEHNR, FQNEAQ (reference sequence). The CDR3 is 13 residues long. Trimming left V 5 bases short and J 4 bases short, with 11 bases between. The CDR3 loop reads CASSASGGYGYTF. The CDR3, as DNA: TGTGCCAGCAGCGCCTCCGGGGGCTATGGCTACACCTTC.

The chain joins TRBV4-1 to TRBJ2-2; 7 positions agree with TRBD1. Germline CDR1 reads MGHRA; CDR2 reads YSYEKL. Trimming cost V 6 bases and J 1 base; bases outside gene matches: 5. The CDR3 has 15 residues. The CDR3 region has the DNA TGCGCCAGCAGGGGTGGGACAGAGAACACCGGGGAGCTGTTTTTT. It encodes CASRGGTENTGELFF.